These 8 T cell receptor beta chains were all obtained from the same sample, sequenced in a study of blood T cell repertoires in COVID-19. Here immunoSEQ multiplex PCR was the method, and the copy in TCRdb shows in-frame clones only, minus some. This sample yields under 200,000 clones, of which around four fifths are seen a single time; under 5.5% belongs to the top ten. The source material was peripheral blood. The receptors originated from a woman aged 25 to 45 with acute or convalescent COVID-19.

This clone was observed many times. The chain is built from TRBV15 and TRBJ1-4, with D tentatively TRBD1 (6 bases). This CDR3 region has 15 residues. From germline, CDR1 is LNHNV and CDR2 YYDKDF (reference sequence). The ends were cut back, 9 bases at V and 0 bases at J, with 14 bases in the middle. The DNA of the CDR3 is TGTGCCACATCCGGACAGACTGCAACTAATGAAAAACTGTTTTTT. Its protein product is CATSGQTATNEKLFF. The full variable domain, with the rest looked up from reference TRBV15 and TRBJ1-4, is DAMVIQNPRYQVTQFGKPVTLSCSQTLNHNVMYWYQQKSSQAPKLLFHYYDKDFNNEADTPDNFQSRRPNTSFCFLDIRSPGLGDTAMYLCATSGQTATNEKLFFGSGTQLSVL.

The chain carries TRBV3-1 (or the pseudogene TRBV3-2) and TRBJ2-7; D call uncertain. CDR1 LGHDT and CDR2 YNNKEL come from the germline V gene (reference sequence). The CDR3 extends over 14 amino acids. Trimming stripped 3 bases from V and 4 bases from J, with 13 bases between. CDR3 DNA: TGTGCCAGCAGCCACGTCTCCGAGGCATACGAGCAGTACTTC. Protein: CASSHVSEAYEQYF.

The rearrangement links TRBV6-4 to TRBJ2-2, with 10 nucleotides matching TRBD2. The CDR3 consists of 14 residues. V trimming: 4 bases; J trimming: 10 bases; junction bases outside the gene matches: 6. Germline V CDR1 and CDR2: MRHNA, SNTAGT. The CDR3 loop reads CASSASGRSEELFF. Here the CDR3 DNA reads TGTGCCAGCAGTGCTAGCGGGAGAAGTGAGGAGCTGTTTTTT.

In this sample, this clone turned up a few times. This chain connects TRBV6-2 or TRBV6-3 to TRBJ2-7; 10 bases map to TRBD2. The V and J ends lost 4 bases and 0 bases, in that order; junction bases with no gene match: 6. The CDR3 has 16 amino acids. The germline V gene has CDR1 MNHEY and CDR2 SVGEGT. The CDR3 nucleotides are TGTGCCAGCAGTTCTCTCACTAGCGGGGTCTCCTACGAGCAGTACTTC. Translating gives CASSSLTSGVSYEQYF.

The chain is built from TRBV5-4 and TRBJ2-1; 10 bases line up with TRBD2. The germline CDR1 and CDR2 sequences are SGHNT and YYREEE (reference sequence). V gave up 1 base and J gave up 0 bases; unmatched junction bases: 13. The CDR3 extends over 20 amino acids. CDR3 loop: CASSLIGLAGAQSSYNEQFF. In DNA, the CDR3 is TGTGCCAGCAGCTTGATTGGGCTAGCGGGGGCACAGAGCTCCTACAATGAGCAGTTCTTC.

This clone was seen just once. This sequence joins TRBV7-8 and TRBJ2-3; D call uncertain. The CDR3 extends over 15 amino acids. V was clipped by 5 bases and J by 6 bases, with 18 bases between them. Germline V CDR1 and CDR2: SGHVS, FQNEAQ. CDR3 coding DNA: TGTGCCAGCAGCCACGAGGTCGTGGGTTTGGATACGCAGTATTTT. This gives the protein CASSHEVVGLDTQYF.

The J gene is TRBJ2-5, the V gene TRBV27, with 9 bases fitting TRBD2. Germline CDR1 and CDR2: MNHEY and SMNVEV (reference sequence). This CDR3 is 15 amino acids long. Losses at the gene ends were 5 bases for V and 0 bases for J; bases not matched to a gene: 4. In nucleotides, the CDR3 is TGTGCCAGCAGTCGCGCGGGAGGGTACCAAGAGACCCAGTACTTC. It is translated as CASSRAGGYQETQYF.

The chain uses TRBV6-5 and TRBJ1-1; maybe TRBD1 (5 bases). The CDR3 runs to 14 residues. Germline V gene lookup returns CDR1 MNHEY and CDR2 SVGAGI. Trimming left V 2 bases short and J 10 bases short, with 17 bases between. The CDR3 coding sequence is TGTGCCAGCAGTTACGGGGCCGGGAGGCGAGTAGCTTTCTTT. This gives the protein CASSYGAGRRVAFF.